This is a list of T cell receptor beta chains from one sample in a study of T cell changes during pregnancy in multiple sclerosis. Repertoires were generated with immunoSEQ multiplex PCR, while TCRdb's copy carries only in-frame clones and drops some. The data show fewer than 85,000 clones, roughly 90% seen once. The sequences come from peripheral blood, collected in the first trimester of pregnancy. These receptors were taken from a female donor in good health, enrolled as a control in a pregnancy study. Each CDR3 is given with its conserved first and last residue.

v_gene,j_gene,CDR3aa
TRBV6-1,TRBJ1-1,CASRNLQGLAFF
TRBV7-2,TRBJ2-1,CASSLETSSYNEQFF
TRBV10-3,TRBJ2-5,CAISETGGGQGAQYF
TRBV2,TRBJ2-3,CASSTSGRADTQYF
TRBV28,TRBJ2-7,CASSSPTSSYEQYF
TRBV29-1,TRBJ2-7,CSVESQGDYEQYF
TRBV2,TRBJ2-3,CASSQQGSSTDTQYF
TRBV4-1,TRBJ2-7,CASSQDRRDRAYYEQYF
TRBV5-6,TRBJ2-3,CASSSGMETDTQYF
TRBV5-6,TRBJ2-7,CASSPGLGVSYEQYF
TRBV28,TRBJ1-5,CASSYTLRGNQPQHF